A single TCR beta chain is shown here with its context. Its specificity is unknown. These data originate in a study of T-cell memory formation after mild COVID-19. Study-level points and caveats: For contracting clones, CD4+ ones sat mainly in CM and EM, CD8+ in EMRA.

V lost 6 bases to trimming and J lost 9 bases; unmatched junction nucleotides: 5. Germline V CDR1 and CDR2: DFQATT, SNEGSKA (reference sequence). CDR3 length: 11 amino acids. TCRdb used MiXCR to reprocess the 5' RACE reads, holding one entry per CDR3 protein. The table lists about 270,000 distinct CDR3 sequences, approximately 15% of them singletons. V is TRBV20-1 and J is TRBJ2-1; 7 bases map to TRBD2. The receptor comes from an adult woman who had mild COVID-19 (a few samples of this study predate the infection). Cell type and time point are not known. What was sequenced was PBMCs or a T cell subset sorted from them (not recorded which). The DNA of the CDR3 is TGCAGTGCAAATCTAGCGGTTGAGCAGTTCTTC. Translating it yields CSANLAVEQFF.